This TCR beta chain was recovered during a study of blood T cells in healthy people across ages. A J-beta primer mix and a sample-barcoded 5' primer were used in a second PCR of roughly 6 to 12 cycles. A single record per CDR3 protein comes from TCRdb applying MiXCR to the 5' RACE reads. The sample has 700,000 to 900,000 distinct CDR3 sequences, about a quarter seen once. From germline, CDR1 is SGHTA and CDR2 FQGNSA. CDR3 length: 15 residues. Trimming left V 5 bases short and J 1 base short, with 12 bases between. The same sample was also studied in work on T cells of mothers and their children.

The clonotype originates from a boy aged 10-17 years in good health. The V gene is TRBV7-2, the J gene TRBJ1-5, with TRBD1 as a possible D gene (5 bases). Sequenced: blood. CDR3 sequence: CASSHEGRSNQPQHF. The CDR3 nucleotides read TGTGCCAGCAGCCACGAGGGGAGGAGCAATCAGCCCCAGCATTTT.